This T cell receptor (beta chain) was identified in a study of shared T cell receptors in the human thymus. The trim removed 1 base at V and 1 base at J, leaving 0 bases unmatched. CDR1 SGHVS and CDR2 FNYEAQ come from the germline V gene. This CDR3 comprises 14 residues. The method was immunoSEQ multiplex PCR; TCRdb's version includes in-frame clones alone and lacks a portion of them. The sample yields about 660,000 clones, approximately 90% seen once. These same records also appear under a second study, on human thymus T cells. According to that study: Healthy Finnish infants undergoing corrective surgery for congenital heart defects were the donors. Corrective cardiac operations yielded the resected thymus tissue. The authors found apparently biased V and J gene usage in thymic and blood repertoires.

The sequencing sample was made of thymocytes. The chain recombines TRBV7-6 with TRBJ2-5; 7 bases match TRBD2. This receptor was taken from a boy less than two years old with a congenital heart defect. CDR3 nucleotides: TGTGCCAGCAGCTTAGGGACTAGCCAAGAGACCCAGTACTTC. This translates into CASSLGTSQETQYF.